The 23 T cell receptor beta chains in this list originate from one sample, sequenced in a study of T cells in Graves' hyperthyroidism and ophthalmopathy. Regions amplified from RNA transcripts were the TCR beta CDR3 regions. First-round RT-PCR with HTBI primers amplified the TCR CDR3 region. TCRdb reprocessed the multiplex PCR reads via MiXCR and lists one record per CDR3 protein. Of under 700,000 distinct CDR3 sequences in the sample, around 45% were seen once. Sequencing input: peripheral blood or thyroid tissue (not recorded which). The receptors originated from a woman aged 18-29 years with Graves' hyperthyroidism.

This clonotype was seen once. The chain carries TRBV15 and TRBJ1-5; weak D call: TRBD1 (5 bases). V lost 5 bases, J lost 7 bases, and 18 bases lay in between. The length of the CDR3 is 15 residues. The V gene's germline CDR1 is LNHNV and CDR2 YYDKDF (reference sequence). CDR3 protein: CATSHPGRAGQPQHF. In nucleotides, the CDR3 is TGTGCCACCAGCCATCCGGGACGGGCGGGACAGCCCCAGCATTTT. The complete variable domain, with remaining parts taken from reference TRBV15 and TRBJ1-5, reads DAMVIQNPRYQVTQFGKPVTLSCSQTLNHNVMYWYQQKSSQAPKLLFHYYDKDFNNEADTPDNFQSRRPNTSFCFLDIRSPGLGDTAMYLCATSHPGRAGQPQHFGDGTRLSIL.

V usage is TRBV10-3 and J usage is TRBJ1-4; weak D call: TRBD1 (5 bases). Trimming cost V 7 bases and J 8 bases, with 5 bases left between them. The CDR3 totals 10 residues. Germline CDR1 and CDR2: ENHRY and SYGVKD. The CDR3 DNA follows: TGTGCCATCACAGGGGAAAAACTGTTTTTT. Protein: CAITGEKLFF.

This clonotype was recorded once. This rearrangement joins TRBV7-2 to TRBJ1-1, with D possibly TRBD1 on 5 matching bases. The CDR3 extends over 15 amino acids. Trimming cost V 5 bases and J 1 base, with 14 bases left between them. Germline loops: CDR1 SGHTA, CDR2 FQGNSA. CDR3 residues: CASSPGMGPNTEAFF. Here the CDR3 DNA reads TGTGCCAGCAGCCCAGGGATGGGCCCGAACACTGAAGCTTTCTTT.

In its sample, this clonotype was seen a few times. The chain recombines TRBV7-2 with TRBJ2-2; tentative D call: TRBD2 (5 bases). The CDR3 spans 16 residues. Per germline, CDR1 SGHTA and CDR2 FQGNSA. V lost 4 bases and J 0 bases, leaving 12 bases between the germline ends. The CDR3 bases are TGTGCCAGCAGCTCCGAGGGTTCTACGAACACCGGGGAGCTGTTTTTT. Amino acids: CASSSEGSTNTGELFF.

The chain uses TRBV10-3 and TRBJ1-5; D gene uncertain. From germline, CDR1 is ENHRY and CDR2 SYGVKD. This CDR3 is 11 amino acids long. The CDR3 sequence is CVIRSGQPQHF. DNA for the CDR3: TGTGTCATACGGTCGGGTCAGCCCCAGCATTTT.

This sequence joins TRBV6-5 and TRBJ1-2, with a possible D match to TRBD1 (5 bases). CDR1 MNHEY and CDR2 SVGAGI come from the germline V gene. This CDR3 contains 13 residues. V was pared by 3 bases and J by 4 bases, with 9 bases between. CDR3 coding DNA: TGTGCCAGCAGTTATGCGGGGACCTATGGCTACACCTTC. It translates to CASSYAGTYGYTF.

CDR3 DNA sequence: TGTGCCACCAGCCCCACAGCCGACGGAGGCTACGAGCAGTACTTC. Encoded protein: CATSPTADGGYEQYF. The chain couples TRBV15 to TRBJ2-7; TRBD2 might be the D (5 bases). The germline V and J ends were trimmed by 5 bases and 3 bases, with 17 bases remaining between them. The CDR3 length is 15 residues. The germline gives CDR1 LNHNV, CDR2 YYDKDF (reference sequence).

The CDR3 reads CAISERGGARDTEAFF. In DNA, the CDR3 is TGTGCCATCAGTGAGAGGGGGGGAGCGCGCGACACTGAAGCTTTCTTT. The V and J genes are TRBV10-3 and TRBJ1-1; the D gene is possibly TRBD1 (6 bases). CDR3 length: 16 amino acids. V shed 2 bases and J shed 3 bases, with 16 bases lying between them. Per the germline V gene, CDR1 is ENHRY and CDR2 is SYGVKD.

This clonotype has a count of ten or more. The CDR3 DNA is TGCAGCGTTCTGGACCCTGCCTATGGCTACACCTTC. Its protein is CSVLDPAYGYTF. The V and J genes are TRBV29-1 and TRBJ1-2; D gene unclear. The V gene's germline CDR1 is SQVTM and CDR2 ANQGSEA. This CDR3 region has 12 residues. V dropped 5 bases and J dropped 4 bases, with 11 bases sitting between them. Looking up the rest from reference TRBV29-1 and TRBJ1-2 gives the full variable domain: SAVISQKPSRDICQRGTSLTIQCQVDSQVTMMFWYRQQPGQSLTLIATANQGSEATYESGFVIDKFPISRPNLTFSTLTVSNMSPEDSSIYLCSVLDPAYGYTFGSGTRLTVV.

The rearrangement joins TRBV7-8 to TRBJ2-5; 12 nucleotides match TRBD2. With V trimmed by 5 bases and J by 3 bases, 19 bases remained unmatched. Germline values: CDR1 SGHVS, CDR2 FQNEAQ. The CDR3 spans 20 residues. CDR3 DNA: TGTGCCAGCAGCCTTTCGACTAGCGGGGGAGCACATGGGGGGGAAGAGACCCAGTACTTC. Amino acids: CASSLSTSGGAHGGEETQYF.

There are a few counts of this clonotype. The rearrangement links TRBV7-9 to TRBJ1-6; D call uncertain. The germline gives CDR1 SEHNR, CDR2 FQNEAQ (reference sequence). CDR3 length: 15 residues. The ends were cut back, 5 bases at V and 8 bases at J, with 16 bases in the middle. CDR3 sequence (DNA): TGTGCCAGCAGCCCGCGGCCAGCGGCTGATTCACCCCTCCACTTT. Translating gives CASSPRPAADSPLHF.

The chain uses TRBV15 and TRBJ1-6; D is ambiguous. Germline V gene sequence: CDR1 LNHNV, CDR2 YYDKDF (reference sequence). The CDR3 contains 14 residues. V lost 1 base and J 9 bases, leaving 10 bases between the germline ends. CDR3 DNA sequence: TGTGCCACCAGCAGAGGGAGAGGGATTTCACCCCTCCACTTT. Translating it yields CATSRGRGISPLHF.

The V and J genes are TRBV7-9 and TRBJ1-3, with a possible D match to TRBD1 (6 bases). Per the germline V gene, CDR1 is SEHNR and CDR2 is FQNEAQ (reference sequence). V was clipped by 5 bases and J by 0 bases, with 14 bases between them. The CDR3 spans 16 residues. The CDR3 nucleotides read TGTGCCAGCAGCCGGATACAGGGTATCTCTGGAAACACCATATATTTT. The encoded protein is CASSRIQGISGNTIYF.

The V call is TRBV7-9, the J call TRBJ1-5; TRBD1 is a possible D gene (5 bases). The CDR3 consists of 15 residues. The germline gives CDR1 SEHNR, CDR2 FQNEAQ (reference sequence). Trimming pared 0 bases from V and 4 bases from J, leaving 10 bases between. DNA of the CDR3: TGTGCCAGCAGCTTAGCGACAGAACAGAATCAGCCCCAGCATTTT. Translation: CASSLATEQNQPQHF.

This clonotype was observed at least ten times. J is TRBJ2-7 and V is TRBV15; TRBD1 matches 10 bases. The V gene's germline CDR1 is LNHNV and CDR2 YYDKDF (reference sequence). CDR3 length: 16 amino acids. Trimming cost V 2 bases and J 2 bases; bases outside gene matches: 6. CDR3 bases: TGTGCCACCAGCAGACTCTCCGGGACAGGGGCCTACGAGCAGTACTTC. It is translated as CATSRLSGTGAYEQYF.

DNA for the CDR3: TGTGCCAGCAGTGAACAGTTATCCCACAATGAGCAGTTCTTC. It specifies CASSEQLSHNEQFF. V usage is TRBV25-1 and J usage is TRBJ2-1; D is uncertain. The germline V gene has CDR1 MGHDK and CDR2 SYGVNS. Trimming took 2 bases from V and 5 from J, leaving 10 bases between them. The CDR3 covers 14 residues. Filled out from reference TRBV25-1 and TRBJ2-1, the complete variable domain reads EADIYQTPRYLVIGTGKKITLECSQTMGHDKMYWYQQDPGMELHLIHYSYGVNSTEKGDLSSESTVSRIRTEHFPLTLESARPSHTSQYLCASSEQLSHNEQFFGPGTRLTVL.

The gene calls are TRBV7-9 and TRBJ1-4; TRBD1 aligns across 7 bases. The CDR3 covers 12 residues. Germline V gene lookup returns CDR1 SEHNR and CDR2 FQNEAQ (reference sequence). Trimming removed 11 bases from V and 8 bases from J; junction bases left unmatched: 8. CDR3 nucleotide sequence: TGTGCCTGTCCGGGACAGACCGAAAAACTGTTTTTT. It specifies CACPGQTEKLFF.

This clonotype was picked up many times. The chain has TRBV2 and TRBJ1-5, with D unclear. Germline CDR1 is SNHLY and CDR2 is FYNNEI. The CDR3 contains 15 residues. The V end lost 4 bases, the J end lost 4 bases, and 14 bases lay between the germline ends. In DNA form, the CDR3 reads TGTGCCAGCAGTGCAGACGGGATGGAGAATCAGCCCCAGCATTTT. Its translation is CASSADGMENQPQHF.

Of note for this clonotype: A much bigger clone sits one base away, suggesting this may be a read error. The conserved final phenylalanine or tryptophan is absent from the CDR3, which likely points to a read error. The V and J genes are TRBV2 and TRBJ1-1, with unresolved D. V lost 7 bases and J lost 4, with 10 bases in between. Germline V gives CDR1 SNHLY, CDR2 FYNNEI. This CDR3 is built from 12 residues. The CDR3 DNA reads TGTGCCAGCAAAGGGCTCAGCACTGAAGCTTTCCTT. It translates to CASKGLSTEAFL.

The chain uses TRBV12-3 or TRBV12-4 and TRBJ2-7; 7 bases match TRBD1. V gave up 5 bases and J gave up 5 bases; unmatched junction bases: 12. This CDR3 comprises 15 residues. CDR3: CASSPHGDSVHEQYF. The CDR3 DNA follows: TGTGCCAGCAGTCCGCATGGGGACAGTGTCCACGAGCAGTACTTC.

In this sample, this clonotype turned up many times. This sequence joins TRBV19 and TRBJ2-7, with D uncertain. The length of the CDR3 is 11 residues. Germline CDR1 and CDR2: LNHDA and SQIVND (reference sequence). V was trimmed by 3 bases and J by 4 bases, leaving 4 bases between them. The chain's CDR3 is CASSMGYEQYF. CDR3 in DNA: TGTGCCAGTAGTATGGGGTACGAGCAGTACTTC.

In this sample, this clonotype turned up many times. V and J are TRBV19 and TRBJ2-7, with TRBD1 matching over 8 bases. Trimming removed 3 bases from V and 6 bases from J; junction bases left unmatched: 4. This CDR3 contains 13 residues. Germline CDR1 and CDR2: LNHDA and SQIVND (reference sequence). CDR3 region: CASSIDRGGEQYF. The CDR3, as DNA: TGTGCCAGTAGTATCGACAGGGGTGGCGAGCAGTACTTC.

CDR3 bases: TGCGCCAGCAGCAACCGGGACAGGGCTGAAAAACTGTTTTTT. This translates into CASSNRDRAEKLFF. This chain joins TRBV5-1 and TRBJ1-4, with TRBD1 matching 9 bases. This CDR3 is built from 14 residues. V gave up 4 bases and J gave up 7 bases; unmatched junction bases: 5. Germline CDR1 reads SGHRS; CDR2 reads YFSETQ.